The 8 T cell receptor beta chains below were found in one sample sequenced in a study of beta chain features in type 1 diabetes. Of the isolated RNA, all was reverse transcribed, and so the sequenced material was expressed TCRB transcripts. Clones were read by immunoSEQ multiplex PCR, and TCRdb kept only the in-frame ones, dropping some. The sample lists 200,000 to 250,000 clones; about 70% were seen once. The sample was naive CD4+ T cells from blood. The origin of the receptors is a man aged 30 to 45 in good health.

This sequence joins TRBV7-9 and TRBJ2-7; 9 bases fit TRBD2. The J segment lost 11 bases and the V segment lost 1 base, leaving 6 bases of the junction unmatched. CDR1 and CDR2 from the germline V gene are SEHNR and FQNEAQ (reference sequence). The CDR3 is 13 residues long. CDR3 loop: CASSLDSGRGEYF. The CDR3 nucleotides are TGTGCCAGCAGCTTAGATAGCGGGAGAGGAGAGTACTTC.

This clone was detected only a few times. The chain employs TRBV29-1 and TRBJ2-3; the D gene is possibly TRBD2 (6 bases). This CDR3 is built from 11 residues. The V gene's germline CDR1 is SQVTM and CDR2 ANQGSEA. Trimming took 7 bases from V and 4 from J, leaving 9 bases between them. DNA of the CDR3: TGCAGCGGTGGAGGGCCAGATACGCAGTATTTT. This encodes CSGGGPDTQYF.

In this sample, this clone turned up once. The rearrangement links TRBV5-1 to TRBJ1-1, with D perhaps TRBD1 (5 bases). Germline loops: CDR1 SGHRS, CDR2 YFSETQ. Trimming shortened V by 0 bases and J by 4 bases, and 16 bases separated the two germline ends. The CDR3 covers 16 residues. The DNA for the CDR3 is TGCGCCAGCAGCTTGGCGGGTCTGACCGGGGGCACTGAAGCTTTCTTT. It specifies CASSLAGLTGGTEAFF. Drawing the rest from reference TRBV5-1 and TRBJ1-1, the complete variable domain is KAGVTQTPRYLIKTRGQQVTLSCSPISGHRSVSWYQQTPGQGLQFLFEYFSETQRNKGNFPGRFSGRQFSNSRSEMNVSTLELGDSALYLCASSLAGLTGGTEAFFGQGTRLTVV.

V usage is TRBV9 and J usage is TRBJ2-7; 7 nucleotides align to TRBD1. The CDR3 extends over 14 amino acids. CDR1 is SGDLS, CDR2 YYNGEE, per germline. With V trimmed by 3 bases and J by 3 bases, 6 bases remained unmatched. CDR3 in amino acids: CASSAQTGNYEQYF. The CDR3 nucleotides are TGTGCCAGCAGCGCCCAGACAGGGAACTACGAGCAGTACTTC. Full variable domain (missing parts from reference TRBV9 and TRBJ2-7): DSGVTQTPKHLITATGQRVTLRCSPRSGDLSVYWYQQSLDQGLQFLIQYYNGEERAKGNILERFSAQQFPDLHSELNLSSLELGDSALYFCASSAQTGNYEQYFGPGTRLTVT.

The chain joins TRBV7-2 to TRBJ2-1; TRBD2 might be the D (5 bases). Per germline, CDR1 SGHTA and CDR2 FQGNSA. CDR3 length: 16 residues. V was shortened by 0 bases and J by 0 bases, with 9 bases between the two germline ends. CDR3 DNA sequence: TGTGCCAGCAGCTTAGCTTTTGGACTCTCCTACAATGAGCAGTTCTTC. This codes for CASSLAFGLSYNEQFF.

The J gene is TRBJ2-7, the V gene TRBV27; 8 bases are a match to TRBD2. This CDR3 has 15 residues. CDR1 is MNHEY and CDR2 is SMNVEV in the germline V gene (reference sequence). Losses at the gene ends were 0 bases for V and 2 bases for J; bases not matched to a gene: 3. CDR3 protein: CASSLSRGGPYEQYF. CDR3 nucleotides: TGTGCCAGCAGTTTATCCCGCGGGGGGCCCTACGAGCAGTACTTC.

The chain carries TRBV9 and TRBJ1-2, with 7 bases aligning to TRBD1. The length of the CDR3 is 15 residues. V lost 0 bases, J lost 5 bases, and 7 bases stayed unmatched. CDR1 and CDR2 (germline): SGDLS, YYNGEE. The CDR3 nucleotides are TGTGCCAGCAGCGTAGCTACAGGGGCGATATATGGCTACACCTTC. It codes for CASSVATGAIYGYTF. Full variable domain (rest looked up from reference TRBV9 and TRBJ1-2): DSGVTQTPKHLITATGQRVTLRCSPRSGDLSVYWYQQSLDQGLQFLIQYYNGEERAKGNILERFSAQQFPDLHSELNLSSLELGDSALYFCASSVATGAIYGYTFGSGTRLTVV.

This clone has only a few counts. The CDR3 is CASSATTSGANVLTF. CDR3 in DNA: TGTGCCAGCAGCGCCACGACCTCTGGGGCCAACGTCCTGACTTTC. The chain has TRBV9 and TRBJ2-6, with D unclear. This CDR3 spans 15 amino acids. V lost 3 bases and J lost 0, with 7 bases in between. Germline CDR1 SGDLS, CDR2 YYNGEE. Looking up the rest from reference TRBV9 and TRBJ2-6 gives the full variable domain: DSGVTQTPKHLITATGQRVTLRCSPRSGDLSVYWYQQSLDQGLQFLIQYYNGEERAKGNILERFSAQQFPDLHSELNLSSLELGDSALYFCASSATTSGANVLTFGAGSRLTVL.